Included here is one T cell receptor (beta chain) sequence, with context. Its specificity is unknown. Healthy HIV-negative adults with no recent acute infections or vaccinations were recruited as donors. Investigators spread the genomic DNA of each subset evenly over several immunoSEQ plates. In the authors' methods: ImmunoSEQ output held junction-only sequences without quality scores, so filtering differed. TCRdb's copy holds only in-frame clones and misses some; the assay was immunoSEQ multiplex PCR. D and trimming were read from the DNA, whereas the V and J calls and clone size are those reported in that table. This sample has around 2.1 million clones, with approximately 95% found just once. The source of the sample is a study of shared clonotypes between healthy human individuals. Study-wide points: Only a few donors were included, so the genetic and exposure-history diversity represented was limited.

The CDR3 covers 15 residues. V shed 1 base, J shed 6 bases, and the junction held 6 bases outside the gene matches. Germline assignment: CDR1 SGHRS and CDR2 YFSETQ. The clonotype originates from a man younger than 30 in good health. The chain has TRBV5-1 and TRBJ2-7; 11 bases are a match to TRBD2. What was sequenced was naive CD4+ T cells sorted from blood. The subset denotes: CD45RA+ positively selected. CDR3 nucleotides: TGCGCCAGCAGCTTGTCGTGGCTAGCGGGAGGCGAGCAGTACTTC. Its translation: CASSLSWLAGGEQYF.